One sample yielded the 27 T cell receptor beta chains listed below, sequenced in a study of cytomegalovirus exposure and HLA in healthy donors (dated 2017 in TCRdb). The library was produced with the immunoSEQ multiplex PCR assay. For the multiplex PCR, a mixture combining 60 forward primers for TCR Vbeta segments and 13 reverse primers for TCR Jbeta segments was used. The clones in this table, taken by TCRdb from immuneACCESS, are in-frame only. Not every clone is retained; where verified, under half of the shortfall comes from an unresolved V gene, and the cause of the rest is unknown. Within this sample are 130,000 to 150,000 clones, with around 82% of them counted one time only. 2% to 2.5% of the sample comes from the top ten. The sequenced sample consisted of PBMCs. The source of these receptors is a woman between 18 and 29 years old in good health and CMV-seropositive.

The gene calls are TRBV10-3 and TRBJ2-1; 9 nucleotides match TRBD2. Germline V CDR1 and CDR2: ENHRY, SYGVKD. V trimming: 8 bases; J trimming: 7 bases; junction bases outside the gene matches: 9. The CDR3 spans 14 residues. The CDR3 here is CAIDGGGDSNEQFF. The CDR3, as DNA: TGTGCCATCGACGGCGGGGGGGATAGTAATGAGCAGTTCTTC.

The chain carries TRBV11-2 and TRBJ1-2, with TRBD1 as a possible D gene (6 bases). The CDR3 contains 16 residues. CDR1 SGHAT and CDR2 FQNNGV come from the germline V gene. Trimming left V 5 bases short and J 2 bases short, with 18 bases between. CDR3 DNA: TGTGCCAGCAGCCCCGACGCGGGGGCGGAGAACTATGGCTACACCTTC. It is translated as CASSPDAGAENYGYTF.

The V gene is TRBV9, the J gene TRBJ1-3; no reliable D call. Trimming shortened V by 0 bases and J by 3 bases, and 7 bases separated the two germline ends. This CDR3 is 14 amino acids long. Germline loops: CDR1 SGDLS, CDR2 YYNGEE. CDR3 bases: TGTGCCAGCAGCGTAGAATCGGGTGGAAACACCATATATTTT. Protein product: CASSVESGGNTIYF.

This chain connects TRBV5-1 to TRBJ2-1; weak D call: TRBD1 (5 bases). The germline gives CDR1 SGHRS, CDR2 YFSETQ. The CDR3 is 14 amino acids. Trimming pared 1 base from V and 5 bases from J, leaving 10 bases between. CDR3 loop: CASSLIPGNNEQFF. Here the CDR3 DNA reads TGCGCCAGCAGCTTGATCCCAGGGAACAATGAGCAGTTCTTC.

This clone was counted a single time. The chain links TRBV18 to TRBJ2-1; TRBD1 agrees at 7 bases. The CDR3 loop spans 13 amino acids. The germline gives CDR1 KGHSH, CDR2 LQKENI. After removal of 1 base from V and 10 bases from J, the junction contained 4 bases not matched to a gene. The CDR3 DNA is TGTGCCAGCTCACCACTAGAAGGGGGCGAGCAGTTCTTC. Amino acid sequence: CASSPLEGGEQFF.

J is TRBJ2-5 and V is TRBV2; 9 nucleotides line up with TRBD2. The germline CDR1 and CDR2 sequences are SNHLY and FYNNEI. Unmatched junction bases numbered 9, after V lost 6 bases and J lost 7 bases. CDR3 length equals 14 residues. The CDR3 reads CASSESRAGGTQYF. The CDR3 nucleotides are TGTGCCAGCAGCGAGAGCCGAGCGGGGGGGACCCAGTACTTC. Full variable domain (missing parts from reference TRBV2 and TRBJ2-5): EPEVTQTPSHQVTQMGQEVILRCVPISNHLYFYWYRQILGQKVEFLVSFYNNEISEKSEIFDDQFSVERPDGSNFTLKIRSTKLEDSAMYFCASSESRAGGTQYFGPGTRLLVL.

This clone was seen only a few times. J is TRBJ2-5 and V is TRBV4-3; D gene uncertain. The CDR3 spans 13 residues. V gave up 2 bases and J gave up 4 bases, with 8 bases separating them. CDR1 and CDR2 (germline): LGHNA, YSLEER. In DNA form, the CDR3 reads TGCGCCAGCAGCCAAAATAGTGGAGAGACCCAGTACTTC. Residues: CASSQNSGETQYF.

This clone was detected once. The V gene is TRBV28, the J gene TRBJ1-6; 9 positions agree with TRBD1. The CDR3 sequence is 14 residues long. With 4 bases clipped from V and 8 bases from J, the junction kept 3 bases outside the gene matches. Germline loops: CDR1 MDHEN, CDR2 SYDVKM. Here the CDR3 reads CASSSDRGYSPLHF. CDR3 DNA sequence: TGTGCCAGCAGTTCGGACAGGGGTTATTCACCCCTCCACTTT.

The chain carries TRBV18 and TRBJ2-4; a weak D match, TRBD1 (5 bases). Per the germline V gene, CDR1 is KGHSH and CDR2 is LQKENI. The CDR3 consists of 12 residues. V shed 5 bases and J shed 11 bases, with 13 bases lying between them. The CDR3 protein is CASSEGVGVQYF. DNA of the CDR3: TGTGCCAGCTCAGAAGGGGTGGGCGTTCAGTACTTC.

The CDR3 bases are TGTGCCAGCAGCGAAACAGGGCCGTCCGAGCAGTACTTC. This sequence encodes CASSETGPSEQYF. J is TRBJ2-7 and V is TRBV7-6; possibly TRBD1 for D (6 bases). The CDR3 loop spans 13 amino acids. Per germline, CDR1 SGHVS and CDR2 FNYEAQ. Trimming took off 5 bases at V and 6 bases at J, with 14 bases between the two ends. The full variable domain, completed using reference TRBV7-6 and TRBJ2-7, is GAGVSQSPRYKVTKRGQDVALRCDPISGHVSLYWYRQALGQGPEFLTYFNYEAQQDKSGLPNDRFSAERPEGSISTLTIQRTEQRDSAMYRCASSETGPSEQYFGPGTRLTVT.

The chain is built from TRBV6-6 and TRBJ2-7, with D perhaps TRBD1 (6 bases). The CDR3 is made up of 16 amino acids. V lost 0 bases and J 1 base, leaving 13 bases between the germline ends. Germline-derived CDR1 and CDR2 are MNHNY and SVGAGI (reference sequence). The CDR3 DNA reads as TGTGCCAGCAGTTACTCGGCAGGGGTCAGGTCCTACGAGCAGTACTTC. Translating gives CASSYSAGVRSYEQYF.

For this clone: Other DNA sequences in the sample encode the same CDR3. The CDR3 spells CASSLRGGTEAFF. CDR3 nucleotides: TGTGCCAGCAGCTTAAGGGGGGGGACTGAAGCTTTCTTT. The gene calls are TRBV5-4 and TRBJ1-1; D might be TRBD1 (6 bases). CDR3 length: 13 residues. Trimming pared 2 bases from V and 5 bases from J, leaving 10 bases between. Germline CDR1 and CDR2: SGHNT and YYREEE (reference sequence).

The V and J genes are TRBV30 and TRBJ2-3; 7 bases line up with TRBD2. This CDR3 has 15 amino acids. The junction had 10 bases not matched to a gene; V was cut back by 1 base and J by 6 bases. Germline CDR1 is GTSNPN and CDR2 is SVGIG (reference sequence). The CDR3 loop reads CAWSGVAGQADTQYF. The CDR3 bases are TGTGCCTGGAGTGGGGTAGCGGGTCAAGCTGATACGCAGTATTTT.

In this sample, this clone turned up a few times. The identical CDR3 is also encoded by other nucleotide sequences in the sample. V gene TRBV5-6 combines with J gene TRBJ1-5, with D perhaps TRBD1 (5 bases). The CDR3 extends over 13 amino acids. The V gene lost 5 bases and the J gene lost 4 bases, with 10 bases spanning the gap. Germline CDR1 reads SGHDT; CDR2 reads YYEEEE. The CDR3 sequence: CASSFDRNQPQHF. CDR3 bases: TGTGCCAGCAGTTTTGACAGAAATCAGCCCCAGCATTTT.

The chain is built from TRBV30 and TRBJ1-6; D unclear. This CDR3 contains 12 residues. Germline CDR1 and CDR2: GTSNPN and SVGIG (reference sequence). The V and J ends lost 0 bases and 8 bases respectively, with 5 bases between them. CDR3 loop: CAWSVSDSPLHF. CDR3 sequence (DNA): TGTGCCTGGAGTGTATCGGATTCACCCCTCCACTTT.

This clone has only one observation. The V call is TRBV7-2, the J call TRBJ1-5; D not resolved. CDR1 SGHTA and CDR2 FQGNSA come from the germline V gene. This CDR3 region has 15 residues. Trimming stripped 1 base from V and 2 bases from J, with 9 bases between. CDR3 protein: CASSLGGIGNQPQHF. The CDR3 DNA is TGTGCCAGCAGCTTAGGCGGGATAGGCAATCAGCCCCAGCATTTT.

The chain is built from TRBV6-5 and TRBJ1-1; D remains ambiguous. V lost 2 bases and J 0 bases, leaving 10 bases between the germline ends. CDR1 is MNHEY, CDR2 SVGAGI, per germline. This CDR3 has 15 residues. This CDR3 reads CASSYDGIMNTEAFF. In nucleotides, the CDR3 is TGTGCCAGCAGTTACGATGGCATCATGAACACTGAAGCTTTCTTT.

V and J are TRBV27 and TRBJ2-3, with 7 positions matching TRBD2. The J segment lost 0 bases and the V segment lost 3 bases, leaving 6 bases of the junction unmatched. The germline CDR1 and CDR2 sequences are MNHEY and SMNVEV (reference sequence). This CDR3 has 16 residues. The CDR3 loop is CASSFWSGVSTDTQYF. CDR3 in DNA: TGTGCCAGCAGTTTTTGGAGCGGGGTGAGCACAGATACGCAGTATTTT.

This chain links TRBV6-5 with TRBJ2-1; a possible D gene is TRBD2 (6 bases). The germline V and J ends were trimmed by 6 bases and 5 bases, with 8 bases remaining between them. In germline, CDR1 is MNHEY, CDR2 SVGAGI. The CDR3 has 12 amino acids. The CDR3 spells CASSRTNNEQFF. DNA for the CDR3: TGTGCCAGCAGCCGGACTAACAATGAGCAGTTCTTC.

This chain uses TRBV28 with TRBJ1-6; TRBD1 matches 7 bases. V shed 2 bases and J 7 bases; nucleotides not matched to a gene: 2. The length of the CDR3 is 14 residues. Germline loops: CDR1 MDHEN, CDR2 SYDVKM. The CDR3 sequence: CASSLRTGNSPLHF. DNA of the CDR3: TGTGCCAGCAGTTTACGGACAGGAAATTCACCCCTCCACTTT.

The table lists this clone with a few counts. J is TRBJ1-6 and V is TRBV6-4; 9 nucleotides match TRBD1. J gave up 7 bases and V 3 bases, and 4 bases lay outside the gene matches. The V gene's germline CDR1 is MRHNA and CDR2 SNTAGT. The length of the CDR3 is 15 residues. Written as DNA, the CDR3 is TGTGCCAGCAGTGATACAGGGGGCGAGAATTCACCCCTCCACTTT. The encoded protein is CASSDTGGENSPLHF.

This clone was observed a few times. The chain links TRBV19 to TRBJ2-1; 9 positions match TRBD2. Germline assignment: CDR1 LNHDA and CDR2 SQIVND (reference sequence). The CDR3 length is 14 residues. V was pared by 3 bases and J by 9 bases, with 6 bases of the junction left unmatched. The CDR3 nucleotides are TGTGCCAGTAGTATTGGCGGGGGGGCCGGTGAGCAGTTCTTC. Its protein product is CASSIGGGAGEQFF.

This clone turned up a few times. The chain links TRBV5-4 to TRBJ2-7; TRBD2 matches 16 bases. The CDR3 runs to 18 residues. J was trimmed by 5 bases and V by 4 bases; bases with no gene match: 12. The germline V gene has CDR1 SGHNT and CDR2 YYREEE (reference sequence). The DNA of the CDR3 is TGTGCCAGCAGCCCGGGACTAGCGGGGGGGCGTAATATCAACGAGCAGTACTTC. Translation: CASSPGLAGGRNINEQYF.

This clone has a handful of counts. V usage is TRBV5-1 and J usage is TRBJ2-1; no reliable D call. Germline V CDR1 and CDR2: SGHRS, YFSETQ. Deletions cut 0 bases from V and 4 bases from J, with 11 bases between. The CDR3 runs to 15 residues. The CDR3 loop reads CASSLGFVSYNEQFF. CDR3 nucleotides: TGCGCCAGCAGCTTGGGGTTTGTCAGTTACAATGAGCAGTTCTTC. Together with reference TRBV5-1 and TRBJ2-1, the CDR3 gives the full variable domain: KAGVTQTPRYLIKTRGQQVTLSCSPISGHRSVSWYQQTPGQGLQFLFEYFSETQRNKGNFPGRFSGRQFSNSRSEMNVSTLELGDSALYLCASSLGFVSYNEQFFGPGTRLTVL.

This chain connects TRBV4-2 to TRBJ2-2; 8 bases map to TRBD2. J lost 4 bases, V lost 1 base, and 11 bases had no gene match. Germline CDR1 and CDR2: LGHNA and YNFKEQ. The CDR3 spans 18 residues. The CDR3 DNA follows: TGTGCCAGCAGCCAAGTCACCGGGACTAGGGTGGGCACCGGGGAGCTGTTTTTT. Translated, it gives CASSQVTGTRVGTGELFF.

The chain joins TRBV5-4 to TRBJ2-7; 7 nucleotides align to TRBD2. This CDR3 has 16 amino acids. Per germline, CDR1 SGHNT and CDR2 YYREEE (reference sequence). The V segment lost 3 bases and the J segment 4 bases; nucleotides outside the gene matches: 13. The CDR3 protein is CASSYHGRGDSYEQYF. The CDR3 DNA reads TGTGCCAGCAGCTATCACGGCCGGGGGGACTCATACGAGCAGTACTTC.

This clone has just one count. V is TRBV29-1 and J is TRBJ1-2, with D uncertain. The germline CDR1 and CDR2 sequences are SQVTM and ANQGSEA. Trimming took off 4 bases at V and 4 bases at J, with 13 bases between the two ends. This CDR3 is 13 amino acids long. In DNA form, the CDR3 reads TGCAGCGTTGTTACAGCGGGCGGCTATGGCTACACCTTC. This translates into CSVVTAGGYGYTF.